The 10 T cell receptor beta chains in this list originate from one sample, sequenced in a study of shared clonotypes between healthy human individuals. The repertoire was sequenced with immunoSEQ multiplex PCR; TCRdb's copy has only in-frame clones and lacks some. The sample contains just over 2,000,000 clones, 85% to 95% of which appear only once. The material sequenced was naive CD4+ T cells sorted from blood. The subset was: CD45RA+ positively selected. The receptors derive from a man aged 18 to 35 in good health.

Concerning this clone: The sample has other DNA sequences that encode this CDR3 too. The chain recombines TRBV6-1 with TRBJ2-7; the D gene could be TRBD1 or TRBD2 (5 bases each). Trimming pared 2 bases from V and 2 bases from J, leaving 10 bases between. This CDR3 comprises 14 residues. Germline V lookup: CDR1 MNHNS, CDR2 SASEGT. In DNA, the CDR3 is TGTGCCAGCAGTGAACTGGGGGAGACCTACGAGCAGTACTTC. This sequence encodes CASSELGETYEQYF.

J is TRBJ1-1 and V is TRBV5-1; TRBD1 matches at 8 bases. From germline, CDR1 is SGHRS and CDR2 YFSETQ. Unmatched junction bases numbered 8, after V lost 8 bases and J lost 5 bases. The CDR3 sequence is 13 residues long. The DNA of the CDR3 is TGCGCCAGTGGAAGACAGGGGAATACTGAAGCTTTCTTT. Encoded protein: CASGRQGNTEAFF. The whole variable domain, filled in from reference TRBV5-1 and TRBJ1-1, reads KAGVTQTPRYLIKTRGQQVTLSCSPISGHRSVSWYQQTPGQGLQFLFEYFSETQRNKGNFPGRFSGRQFSNSRSEMNVSTLELGDSALYLCASGRQGNTEAFFGQGTRLTVV.

This clone was observed a single time. The chain uses TRBV9 and TRBJ1-1; 8 nucleotides match TRBD1. CDR1 is SGDLS, CDR2 YYNGEE, per germline. CDR3 size: 18 residues. J was trimmed by 3 bases and V by 0 bases; bases with no gene match: 13. DNA of the CDR3: TGTGCCAGCAGCGTAGTGAAAGGGGACAGGTCTAGGGACACTGAAGCTTTCTTT. Protein sequence: CASSVVKGDRSRDTEAFF.

This sequence joins TRBV28 and TRBJ2-7, with D maybe TRBD1 (5 bases). V was pared by 5 bases and J by 6 bases, with 11 bases between. Germline-derived CDR1 and CDR2 are MDHEN and SYDVKM. The CDR3 contains 12 residues. CDR3 residues: CASSSRVPEQYF. In DNA, the CDR3 is TGTGCCAGCAGTAGCAGGGTTCCCGAGCAGTACTTC.

This clone was seen once. This chain joins TRBV6-1 and TRBJ1-1, with D uncertain. The V end was cut by 6 bases, the J end by 0 bases, with 5 bases between. Germline CDR1 is MNHNS and CDR2 is SASEGT. The CDR3 spans 12 residues. The CDR3 DNA reads as TGTGCCAGCAGAATATTGAACACTGAAGCTTTCTTT. Its protein is CASRILNTEAFF.

The rearrangement joins TRBV9 to TRBJ1-1, with D possibly TRBD1 on 5 matching bases. The germline V gene has CDR1 SGDLS and CDR2 YYNGEE. This CDR3 region has 15 residues. V was cut by 0 bases and J by 1 base, with 10 bases left in between. In nucleotides, the CDR3 is TGTGCCAGCAGCGTAGTCGACAGCACGAACACTGAAGCTTTCTTT. It specifies CASSVVDSTNTEAFF.

This rearrangement joins TRBV6-1 to TRBJ2-5, with D perhaps being TRBD1 or TRBD2 (5 bases each). Trimming shortened V by 8 bases and J by 2 bases, and 15 bases separated the two germline ends. The CDR3 totals 14 residues. The germline CDR1 and CDR2 sequences are MNHNS and SASEGT. The CDR3 protein is CASSGGGRQETQYF. CDR3 DNA: TGTGCCAGCTCTGGGGGTGGCCGGCAAGAGACCCAGTACTTC.

DNA of the CDR3: TGCGCCAGCAGCCAAGGGCACGGAAAACAGCCCCAGCATTTT. Its translation is CASSQGHGKQPQHF. The chain links TRBV4-3 to TRBJ1-5; unclear D gene. Germline assignment: CDR1 LGHNA and CDR2 YSLEER. This CDR3 spans 14 amino acids. V was shortened by 1 base and J by 7 bases, with 11 bases between the two germline ends.

The rearrangement joins TRBV7-2 to TRBJ1-1, with 7 bases that match TRBD1. The trim removed 5 bases at V and 4 bases at J, leaving 4 bases unmatched. Germline CDR1 reads SGHTA; CDR2 reads FQGNSA. The CDR3 sequence is 13 residues long. The CDR3 region is CASSEQGPTEAFF. DNA of the CDR3: TGTGCCAGCAGCGAACAGGGGCCCACTGAAGCTTTCTTT.

This sequence joins TRBV28 and TRBJ1-2; D gene ambiguous. The V and J ends lost 5 bases and 1 base respectively, with 14 bases between them. The CDR3 totals 15 residues. Germline CDR1 and CDR2: MDHEN and SYDVKM. CDR3 amino acids: CASSPPRADNYGYTF. CDR3 DNA: TGTGCCAGCAGTCCCCCCCGGGCCGATAACTATGGCTACACCTTC.